This T cell receptor beta chain was documented in a study of Graves' ophthalmopathy and Graves' hyperthyroidism. Being free of ophthalmopathy for 18 months of follow-up defined stable hyperthyroidism. PBMCs came from roughly 10 ml of fresh peripheral blood. This clonotype was recorded many times. RNA transcripts were the template, and TCR beta CDR3 regions were amplified from them. A first-round RT-PCR used HTBI primers, followed by a second-round multiplex PCR. One entry per CDR3 protein, called by TCRdb with MiXCR from the multiplex PCR reads. The sample shows hundreds of thousands of distinct CDR3 sequences, about 24% of them seen only once. The V gene lost 1 base and the J gene lost 4 bases, with 14 bases spanning the gap. Germline loops: CDR1 SGHDN, CDR2 FVKESK. The CDR3 sequence is 15 residues long.

The chain is built from TRBV14 and TRBJ2-7; tentatively, D is TRBD2 (6 bases). Sequences were obtained from peripheral blood. This clonotype was sampled from a woman younger than 35 with stable Graves' hyperthyroidism. Some clones in this sample may be carry-over from other donors' samples. CDR3 in DNA: TGTGCCAGCAGCCAAGTCGGGCATCGGGAGTACGAGCAGTACTTC. Its translation is CASSQVGHREYEQYF.